A selection of T cell receptor beta chains follows, all from one sample in a study of blood T cells in healthy people across ages. TCRdb reanalysed the 5' RACE reads using MiXCR and keeps one entry per CDR3 protein. The sample shows hundreds of thousands of distinct CDR3 sequences, under 65% of them seen only once. The material sequenced was blood. The receptors originated from a woman older than 75 in good health. Both conserved end residues are part of each CDR3. The D gene is left open where the match is weak. Clone size is not always given. Where it is, it says once, few, many or a class for expanded clones.

size	V	D	J	CDR3	DNA
.	TRBV5-1	.	TRBJ1-4	CASSPDANNEKLFF	TGCGCCAGCAGCCCGGACGCCAATAATGAAAAACTGTTTTTT
many	TRBV6-1	.	TRBJ2-7	CASSSDRSSYEQYF	TGTGCCAGCAGCTCCGACCGGAGCTCCTACGAGCAGTACTTC
few	TRBV5-5	.	TRBJ1-5	CASSFGSSNQPQHF	TGTGCCAGCAGCTTCGGTTCCAGCAATCAGCCCCAGCATTTT
few	TRBV12-3/TRBV12-4	.	TRBJ2-2	CASTDANTGELFF	TGTGCCAGCACAGACGCCAACACCGGGGAGCTGTTTTTT
.	TRBV20-1	TRBD2	TRBJ2-1	CSARDLRVAGAYNEQFF	TGCAGTGCTAGAGATCTTCGGGTTGCGGGAGCCTACAATGAGCAGTTCTTC
few	TRBV19	.	TRBJ2-7	CASSIRGGAYEQYF	TGTGCCAGTAGTATACGCGGGGGCGCATACGAGCAGTACTTC
many	TRBV10-3	.	TRBJ2-4	CAISTGLNIQYF	TGTGCCATCAGTACAGGCTTGAACATTCAGTACTTC
many	TRBV2	TRBD1	TRBJ1-2	CASKAEQGDGYTF	TGTGCCAGCAAAGCTGAACAGGGGGACGGCTACACCTTC
.	TRBV6-6	.	TRBJ2-2	CASSGASTGELFF	TGTGCCAGCTCGGGGGCTTCCACCGGGGAGCTGTTTTTT
many	TRBV9	TRBD2	TRBJ2-1	CASSDIAGGLNEQFF	TGTGCCAGCAGCGATATAGCGGGAGGGCTTAATGAGCAGTTCTTC
.	TRBV7-8	.	TRBJ1-1	CASSSVGYEAFF	TGTGCCAGCAGCTCCGTAGGGTATGAAGCTTTCTTT
.	TRBV5-1	.	TRBJ1-2	CASSLALGYGYTF	TGCGCCAGCAGCTTGGCCCTGGGCTATGGCTACACCTTC
.	TRBV5-6	TRBD2	TRBJ2-7	CASSFRFSGAKRIYEQYF	TGTGCCAGCAGCTTTCGATTTAGCGGGGCGAAAAGGATCTACGAGCAGTACTTC
once	TRBV24-1	.	TRBJ2-3	CATSDSERVVDTQYF	TGTGCCACCAGTGATTCAGAAAGGGTGGTAGATACGCAGTATTTT
.	TRBV6-1	TRBD1	TRBJ1-6	CASSAVRQGGNSPLHF	TGTGCCAGCAGTGCCGTGCGACAGGGCGGGAATTCACCCCTCCACTTT
.	TRBV24-1	.	TRBJ2-1	CATRPATYTEDNEQFF	TGTGCCACCAGGCCCGCCACCTACACAGAAGACAATGAGCAGTTCTTC
.	TRBV29-1	TRBD2	TRBJ2-7	CSVERAGGSYNEQYF	TGCAGCGTTGAGAGGGCGGGAGGCTCCTACAATGAGCAGTACTTC
many	TRBV27	.	TRBJ1-2	CASSLRGIGGYTF	TGTGCCAGCAGTTTGAGAGGGATTGGGGGCTACACCTTC
.	TRBV7-2	.	TRBJ1-1	CASSLGETEAFF	TGTGCCAGCAGCTTAGGGGAAACTGAAGCTTTCTTT
.	TRBV9	.	TRBJ1-1	CASSKRTEMNTEAFF	TGTGCCAGCAGCAAAAGGACGGAAATGAACACTGAAGCTTTCTTT
.	TRBV7-2	TRBD2	TRBJ2-1	CASSSGLAMNNEQFF	TGTGCCAGCAGCTCCGGACTAGCGATGAACAATGAGCAGTTCTTC
many	TRBV4-2	.	TRBJ2-1	CASSQLEMSYNEQFF	TGTGCCAGCAGCCAACTCGAGATGTCCTACAATGAGCAGTTCTTC
.	TRBV29-1	.	TRBJ2-3	CSVGRRDTQYF	TGCAGCGTTGGTCGGCGTGATACGCAGTATTTT
.	TRBV18	.	TRBJ2-2	CASSHSRAIGELFF	TGTGCCAGCTCCCATAGCAGGGCCATCGGGGAGCTGTTTTTT
.	TRBV20-1	TRBD2	TRBJ2-7	CSARGGIAYNEQYF	TGCAGTGCCCGGGGGGGGATAGCCTACAATGAGCAGTACTTC
few	TRBV30	TRBD2	TRBJ2-1	CAWEGRAGVNEQFF	TGTGCCTGGGAGGGACGAGCGGGGGTCAATGAGCAGTTCTTC
many	TRBV6-5	TRBD1	TRBJ1-2	CASSPLTGGWNYGYTF	TGTGCCAGCAGTCCCCTGACAGGGGGCTGGAACTATGGCTACACCTTC
many	TRBV9	.	TRBJ2-3	CASSGSTRRTDTQYF	TGTGCCAGCAGCGGGTCGACTAGACGCACAGATACGCAGTATTTT
.	TRBV20-1	.	TRBJ2-1	CSARGGANTGEQFF	TGCAGTGCTAGAGGGGGGGCGAACACCGGGGAGCAGTTCTTC
.	TRBV27	.	TRBJ2-7	CASNLGGALNNEQYF	TGTGCCAGCAATTTAGGGGGGGCGTTAAACAATGAGCAGTACTTC
.	TRBV15	.	TRBJ2-1	CATSRGLGRREQFF	TGTGCCACCAGCAGAGGTTTAGGGAGGCGGGAGCAGTTCTTC
.	TRBV20-1	.	TRBJ2-5	CSARDPLFRSGLQYF	TGCAGTGCTAGAGACCCCCTGTTCCGGAGTGGGTTACAGTACTTC
once	TRBV4-2	.	TRBJ2-1	CASSREGRSSYNEQFF	TGTGCCAGCAGCCGTGAAGGAAGGAGCTCCTACAATGAGCAGTTCTTC
many	TRBV11-2	.	TRBJ1-2	CASSPLGGRGMSYTF	TGTGCCAGCAGCCCTCTCGGCGGCAGGGGAATGAGCTACACCTTC
few	TRBV6-6	.	TRBJ2-2	CASSYWAGQNTGELFF	TGTGCCAGCAGTTACTGGGCGGGACAGAACACCGGGGAGCTGTTTTTT
few	TRBV6-2/TRBV6-3	.	TRBJ1-5	CASSDVRGGQPQHF	TGTGCCAGCAGTGACGTCAGGGGCGGGCAGCCCCAGCATTTT
.	TRBV28	TRBD2	TRBJ2-7	CASSYRTSGGSTYNEQYF	TGTGCCAGCAGTTACCGGACTAGCGGGGGATCCACCTACAATGAGCAGTACTTC
.	TRBV4-3	.	TRBJ2-6	CASSQGQADEANVLTF	TGCGCCAGCAGCCAAGGACAGGCCGACGAGGCCAACGTCCTGACTTTC
many	TRBV6-6	TRBD2	TRBJ2-5	CASSYSRLAVETQYF	TGTGCCAGCAGTTACTCGAGACTAGCGGTAGAGACCCAGTACTTC
few	TRBV5-6	TRBD1	TRBJ1-6	CASSLQGLNSPLHF	TGTGCCAGCAGCTTACAGGGGCTGAATTCACCCCTCCACTTT
.	TRBV6-6	TRBD1	TRBJ2-1	CASSEGQGQQFF	TGTGCCAGCAGCGAGGGACAGGGTCAGCAGTTCTTC
many	TRBV12-3/TRBV12-4	.	TRBJ2-3	CASSLEGQGSDTQYF	TGTGCCAGCAGTTTAGAAGGGCAGGGGTCCGATACGCAGTATTTT
.	TRBV7-8	.	TRBJ1-1	CASSVKRNTEAFF	TGTGCCAGCAGCGTGAAGAGGAACACTGAAGCTTTCTTT
many	TRBV3-1	.	TRBJ2-4	CASSYGGALAKNIQYF	TGTGCCAGCAGCTACGGGGGCGCACTAGCCAAAAACATTCAGTACTTC
few	TRBV20-1	.	TRBJ2-2	CSACGADRLTGELFF	TGCAGTGCCTGCGGGGCAGACAGACTCACCGGGGAGCTGTTTTTT
.	TRBV5-6	.	TRBJ1-1	CASSPAGTRSSTEAFF	TGTGCCAGCAGTCCTGCCGGGACACGGTCTAGTACTGAAGCTTTCTTT
.	TRBV6-6	TRBD1	TRBJ2-2	CASSYGQGQLFF	TGTGCCAGCAGTTACGGACAGGGGCAGCTGTTTTTT
.	TRBV14	.	TRBJ2-2	CASSQYTYTGELFF	TGTGCCAGCAGCCAATATACGTACACCGGGGAGCTGTTTTTT